What follows is one T cell receptor (beta chain) and its context. The antigen is unknown. TCRdb's table, derived via immunoSEQ multiplex PCR, lists solely in-frame clones and lacks some. The data contain some 1.5 million clones, about 98% of them seen just once; the ten biggest clones take up about 0.45%. Every one of the donors was a Caucasian adult that lived in Nashville, Tennessee. The data were taken from a study of shared clonotypes between healthy human individuals. Whole-study context: Donor composition was two women and three men, aged 18 to 49. Study results and limitations: Generation probability values for non-shared clonotypes were lower than those for clonotypes shared by all four donors. The study found about 5.1% of naive CD4 clonotypes shared across a few donors.

The CDR3 covers 16 residues. Germline trimming cut 5 bases from V and 0 bases from J; bases unmatched to any gene: 8. Germline V gene data show CDR1 as GTSNPN and CDR2 as SVGIG (reference sequence). This TCR came from a man younger than 40 in good health. Sample: naive CD4+ T cells sorted from blood. The subset: CD45RA+ positively selected. The gene calls are TRBV30 and TRBJ2-1, with TRBD2 matching 9 bases. The DNA for the CDR3 is TGTGCCTGGGCTAAAGGACTAGCGAGCTCCTACAATGAGCAGTTCTTC. Residues: CAWAKGLASSYNEQFF.